The 29 T cell receptor beta chains below come from one sample, sequenced in a study of T cells in tumors after PD-1 blockade. Assay used: immunoSEQ multiplex PCR; TCRdb lists only in-frame clones, some missing. The data hold 60,000 to 75,000 clones, with around 72% observed a single time. This specimen consisted of PBMCs, obtained after anti-PD-1 treatment. Source of these receptors: a human donor with basal cell carcinoma.

The chain recombines TRBV7-9 with TRBJ1-2; 7 bases align to TRBD1. The length of the CDR3 is 14 residues. The germline gives CDR1 SEHNR, CDR2 FQNEAQ (reference sequence). With V trimmed by 4 bases and J by 1 base, 3 bases remained unmatched. DNA of the CDR3: TGTGCCAGCAGCTCCGGGACAGTTAACTATGGCTACACCTTC. Translated, it gives CASSSGTVNYGYTF.

The V gene is TRBV28, the J gene TRBJ1-6, with D possibly matching TRBD1 (6 bases). The CDR3 is made up of 15 amino acids. Deletions cut 2 bases from V and 6 bases from J, with 11 bases between. Germline V gene data show CDR1 as MDHEN and CDR2 as SYDVKM. The CDR3 region is CASSLPDRTNSPLHF. In DNA form, the CDR3 reads TGTGCCAGCAGTTTACCTGACAGGACTAATTCACCCCTCCACTTT. Using reference TRBV28 and TRBJ1-6 for the parts outside the CDR3, the full variable domain is DVKVTQSSRYLVKRTGEKVFLECVQDMDHENMFWYRQDPGLGLRLIYFSYDVKMKEKGDIPEGYSVSREKKERFSLILESASTNQTSMYLCASSLPDRTNSPLHFGNGTRLTVT.

The chain recombines TRBV14 with TRBJ1-2; no reliable D call. The CDR3 contains 13 residues. Trimming cost V 0 bases and J 8 bases, with 10 bases left between them. From germline, CDR1 is SGHDN and CDR2 FVKESK. CDR3 in DNA: TGTGCCAGCAGCCAAGATCGTAGTGAGGGCTACACCTTC. The encoded protein is CASSQDRSEGYTF.

The rearrangement uses TRBV19 and TRBJ2-5; TRBD2 matches 7 bases. CDR1 is LNHDA and CDR2 is SQIVND in the germline V gene (reference sequence). V was clipped by 5 bases and J by 5 bases; unmatched bases: 5. The CDR3 length is 13 residues. The CDR3 here is CASSRAGVETQYF. The CDR3 DNA follows: TGTGCCAGTAGTCGTGCGGGGGTGGAGACCCAGTACTTC. The whole variable domain, remainder taken from reference TRBV19 and TRBJ2-5, is DGGITQSPKYLFRKEGQNVTLSCEQNLNHDAMYWYRQDPGQGLRLIYYSQIVNDFQKGDIAEGYSVSREKKESFPLTVTSAQKNPTAFYLCASSRAGVETQYFGPGTRLLVL.

V gene TRBV28 combines with J gene TRBJ1-2; a possible D gene is TRBD1 (5 bases). V was pared by 5 bases and J by 8 bases, with 24 bases between. Germline V gene data show CDR1 as MDHEN and CDR2 as SYDVKM. The CDR3 totals 16 residues. The CDR3, as DNA: TGTGCCAGCAGTCCCCCCCCGGACACCCGCGGTAGGGGCTACACCTTC. Translation gives CASSPPPDTRGRGYTF.

The genes are TRBV6-6 and TRBJ1-2; no definite D call. The V gene's germline CDR1 is MNHNY and CDR2 SVGAGI (reference sequence). Trimming cost V 7 bases and J 1 base, with 7 bases left between them. CDR3 size: 12 residues. The CDR3 protein is CASMPSNYGYTF. CDR3 sequence (DNA): TGTGCCAGCATGCCCAGTAACTATGGCTACACCTTC.

The chain joins TRBV29-1 to TRBJ1-2; 7 positions agree with TRBD1. Germline CDR1 reads SQVTM; CDR2 reads ANQGSEA. The V gene end was trimmed by 3 bases and the J gene end by 5 bases; junction bases not matched to a gene: 9. The CDR3 totals 14 residues. The CDR3 region is CSVDRGPGRYGYTF. DNA for the CDR3: TGCAGCGTTGATAGGGGGCCGGGAAGGTATGGCTACACCTTC.

This clone was seen only a few times. This rearrangement joins TRBV6-6 to TRBJ2-1; 9 bases match TRBD1. The CDR3 length is 15 residues. CDR1 is MNHNY and CDR2 is SVGAGI in the germline V gene (reference sequence). V shed 8 bases and J 0 bases; nucleotides not matched to a gene: 5. The CDR3 DNA reads as TGTGCCAGCCGCAGACAGGGGGTCTCCTACAATGAGCAGTTCTTC. Translation gives CASRRQGVSYNEQFF.

The V gene is TRBV5-8, the J gene TRBJ1-6, with 8 bases that match TRBD1. The germline CDR1 and CDR2 sequences are SGHTS and YDEGEE. With 5 bases clipped from V and 5 bases from J, the junction kept 6 bases outside the gene matches. This CDR3 has 15 residues. The DNA for the CDR3 is TGTGCCAGCAGTCTACGGACAGGGAATAATTCACCCCTCCACTTT. Residues: CASSLRTGNNSPLHF.

The rearrangement links TRBV7-8 to TRBJ1-4; D unresolved. CDR3 length equals 14 residues. CDR1 and CDR2 from the germline V gene are SGHVS and FQNEAQ. Between the trimmed V and J ends, which lost 1 base and 7 bases, there was a span of 10 bases. The CDR3 nucleotides read TGTGCCAGCAGCTTAGGAGGGTTGGGTGAAAAACTGTTTTTT. It specifies CASSLGGLGEKLFF. The whole variable domain, filled in from reference TRBV7-8 and TRBJ1-4, reads GAGVSQSPRYKVAKRGQDVALRCDPISGHVSLFWYQQALGQGPEFLTYFQNEAQLDKSGLPSDRFFAERPEGSVSTLKIQRTQQEDSAVYLCASSLGGLGEKLFFGSGTQLSVL.

This chain connects TRBV21-1 to TRBJ2-3; the table's D call of TRBD2 was not tested on the DNA. TRBV21-1 is a listed pseudogene. The CDR3 is made up of 16 amino acids. The CDR3 loop is CASSTAGTSKTDTQYF. Written as DNA, the CDR3 is TGTGCCAGCAGCACAGCCGGGACTAGCAAAACAGATACGCAGTATTTT.

The gene calls are TRBV5-5 and TRBJ2-3; no clear D gene. Trimming left V 0 bases short and J 6 bases short, with 5 bases between. The germline V gene has CDR1 SGHKS and CDR2 YYEKEE (reference sequence). CDR3 length: 12 amino acids. CDR3 coding DNA: TGTGCCAGCAGCTTGGACTTGGATACGCAGTATTTT. This sequence encodes CASSLDLDTQYF.

This clone is medium-sized in the sample. The V call is TRBV7-9, the J call TRBJ1-5; D might be TRBD1 (6 bases). Germline V gives CDR1 SEHNR, CDR2 FQNEAQ (reference sequence). This CDR3 spans 14 amino acids. V lost 4 bases to trimming and J lost 6 bases, with 13 bases between them. This CDR3 reads CASSSGQQGQPQHF. The CDR3 DNA reads TGTGCCAGCAGCTCCGGACAGCAGGGTCAGCCCCAGCATTTT.

This chain uses TRBV20-1 with TRBJ2-3; D gene uncertain. Germline CDR1 and CDR2: DFQATT and SNEGSKA (reference sequence). Trimming removed 2 bases at V and 5 bases at J, with 5 bases between. This CDR3 comprises 11 residues. CDR3 DNA sequence: TGCAGTGCTAGACACCTAGATACGCAGTATTTT. As protein: CSARHLDTQYF.

The CDR3 coding sequence is TGTGCCAGCAGTGAAGCCCGGTACTCTGGGGCCAACGTCCTGACTTTC. The encoded protein is CASSEARYSGANVLTF. The V gene is TRBV25-1, the J gene TRBJ2-6; D gene uncertain. V was clipped by 2 bases and J by 0 bases, with 8 bases between them. Germline values: CDR1 MGHDK, CDR2 SYGVNS. CDR3 length equals 16 residues.

The count of this clone is one. This chain links TRBV18 with TRBJ2-1; D is ambiguous. The V end lost 3 bases, the J end lost 9 bases, and 12 bases lay between the germline ends. The CDR3 contains 13 residues. Germline-derived CDR1 and CDR2 are KGHSH and LQKENI. CDR3 coding DNA: TGTGCCAGCTCACCCCTCGACGGTAGTGAGCAGTTCTTC. This encodes CASSPLDGSEQFF.

This clone was picked up one time. This chain links TRBV7-8 with TRBJ2-1; 11 nucleotides match TRBD2. The germline gives CDR1 SGHVS, CDR2 FQNEAQ. V lost 5 bases, J lost 9 bases, and 9 bases stayed unmatched. The CDR3 consists of 15 residues. The CDR3: CASSTLAGGPGEQFF. The DNA for the CDR3 is TGTGCCAGCAGCACATTAGCGGGGGGGCCAGGTGAGCAGTTCTTC. The full variable domain, its missing parts supplied by reference TRBV7-8 and TRBJ2-1, is GAGVSQSPRYKVAKRGQDVALRCDPISGHVSLFWYQQALGQGPEFLTYFQNEAQLDKSGLPSDRFFAERPEGSVSTLKIQRTQQEDSAVYLCASSTLAGGPGEQFFGPGTRLTVL.

This chain links TRBV9 with TRBJ2-2; 11 nucleotides match TRBD2. The CDR3 is made up of 17 amino acids. The ends lost 0 bases at V and 5 bases at J; junction bases unmatched: 6. Germline CDR1 SGDLS, CDR2 YYNGEE. The CDR3 nucleotides read TGTGCCAGCAGCGTAGGTAGCGGGGGGGCCCGGACCGGGGAGCTGTTTTTT. Its translation: CASSVGSGGARTGELFF.

The gene calls are TRBV27 and TRBJ2-1, with 13 bases identical to TRBD2. CDR3 length: 16 residues. Germline values: CDR1 MNHEY, CDR2 SMNVEV (reference sequence). Germline trimming cut 6 bases from V and 6 bases from J; bases unmatched to any gene: 8. The CDR3, as DNA: TGTGCCAGCAGGCCTACGACTAGCGGGGGGTTCAATGAGCAGTTCTTC. Amino acid sequence: CASRPTTSGGFNEQFF.

A few counts support this clone. The V gene is TRBV9, the J gene TRBJ1-6, with D unclear. V was clipped by 0 bases and J by 9 bases, with 4 bases between them. Germline CDR1 and CDR2: SGDLS and YYNGEE. The CDR3 covers 12 residues. The CDR3 DNA reads TGTGCCAGCAGCGTAGGGAGTTCACCCCTCCACTTT. Translating gives CASSVGSSPLHF.

This sequence joins TRBV30 and TRBJ2-1, with D perhaps matching TRBD2 (6 bases). V lost 3 bases and J 2 bases, leaving 8 bases between the germline ends. The length of the CDR3 is 13 residues. The germline gives CDR1 GTSNPN, CDR2 SVGIG (reference sequence). CDR3 residues: CAWRGGTYNEQFF. In DNA, the CDR3 is TGTGCCTGGAGGGGGGGTACCTACAATGAGCAGTTCTTC.

This clone showed up just a few times. This chain links TRBV27 with TRBJ2-1; 7 positions agree with TRBD1. The J segment lost 7 bases and the V segment lost 5 bases, leaving 11 bases of the junction unmatched. From germline, CDR1 is MNHEY and CDR2 SMNVEV (reference sequence). The CDR3 is made up of 15 amino acids. CDR3 amino acids: CASSQDRDRLNEQFF. Here the CDR3 DNA reads TGTGCCAGCAGTCAAGACCGGGACAGATTAAATGAGCAGTTCTTC.

V usage is TRBV7-2 and J usage is TRBJ2-2; the match to TRBD1 covers 8 bases. There are 16 residues in the CDR3. The V gene's germline CDR1 is SGHTA and CDR2 FQGNSA. V was clipped by 4 bases and J by 7 bases; unmatched bases: 11. The CDR3 reads CASSSAAGGHGGELFF. CDR3 DNA sequence: TGTGCCAGCAGCTCAGCCGCAGGGGGCCATGGCGGGGAGCTGTTTTTT.

V and J are TRBV4-1 and TRBJ2-7; unclear D gene. V was pared by 0 bases and J by 3 bases, with 12 bases between. CDR1 is MGHRA, CDR2 YSYEKL, per germline. CDR3 size: 15 residues. CDR3 in amino acids: CASSQEDAESYEQYF. The DNA of the CDR3 is TGCGCCAGCAGCCAAGAGGATGCGGAAAGCTACGAGCAGTACTTC.

The chain recombines TRBV5-4 with TRBJ1-4; D gene uncertain. CDR1 SGHNT and CDR2 YYREEE come from the germline V gene (reference sequence). Trimming took off 4 bases at V and 3 bases at J, with 10 bases between the two ends. The CDR3 loop spans 14 amino acids. The chain's CDR3 is CASSQIESNEKLFF. The DNA for the CDR3 is TGTGCCAGCAGCCAAATTGAGTCTAATGAAAAACTGTTTTTT.

The J gene is TRBJ2-2, the V gene TRBV27, with 9 positions matching TRBD1. Germline lookup yields CDR1 MNHEY and CDR2 SMNVEV (reference sequence). CDR3 length equals 17 residues. With 5 bases clipped from V and 0 bases from J, the junction kept 7 bases outside the gene matches. CDR3 nucleotides: TGTGCCAGCAGTCCCCGGGACAGGGTAACGAACACCGGGGAGCTGTTTTTT. Translated: CASSPRDRVTNTGELFF.

The DNA for the CDR3 is TGCGTCGGTGGTATAGGGGGAGGAGAGACCCAGTACTTC. It encodes CVGGIGGGETQYF. V is TRBV29-1 and J is TRBJ2-5; tentatively, D is TRBD1 or TRBD2 (6 bases each). Per the germline V gene, CDR1 is SQVTM and CDR2 is ANQGSEA. This CDR3 comprises 13 residues.

This clone counts as large (0.1 to 1%). The genes are TRBV19 and TRBJ1-1; D is unclear. This CDR3 spans 13 amino acids. Germline V gives CDR1 LNHDA, CDR2 SQIVND (reference sequence). Trimming shortened V by 6 bases and J by 0 bases, and 8 bases separated the two germline ends. CDR3 sequence reads: CASSATLNTEAFF. The CDR3 region has the DNA TGTGCCAGTAGCGCAACATTGAACACTGAAGCTTTCTTT.

The V call is TRBV25-1, the J call TRBJ2-1; 10 bases match TRBD2. V lost 2 bases to trimming and J lost 0 bases; unmatched junction nucleotides: 7. The CDR3 is 18 amino acids. From germline, CDR1 is MGHDK and CDR2 SYGVNS. CDR3: CASSEAGLADTSYNEQFF. The CDR3 bases are TGTGCCAGCAGTGAAGCCGGACTAGCGGATACCTCCTACAATGAGCAGTTCTTC.